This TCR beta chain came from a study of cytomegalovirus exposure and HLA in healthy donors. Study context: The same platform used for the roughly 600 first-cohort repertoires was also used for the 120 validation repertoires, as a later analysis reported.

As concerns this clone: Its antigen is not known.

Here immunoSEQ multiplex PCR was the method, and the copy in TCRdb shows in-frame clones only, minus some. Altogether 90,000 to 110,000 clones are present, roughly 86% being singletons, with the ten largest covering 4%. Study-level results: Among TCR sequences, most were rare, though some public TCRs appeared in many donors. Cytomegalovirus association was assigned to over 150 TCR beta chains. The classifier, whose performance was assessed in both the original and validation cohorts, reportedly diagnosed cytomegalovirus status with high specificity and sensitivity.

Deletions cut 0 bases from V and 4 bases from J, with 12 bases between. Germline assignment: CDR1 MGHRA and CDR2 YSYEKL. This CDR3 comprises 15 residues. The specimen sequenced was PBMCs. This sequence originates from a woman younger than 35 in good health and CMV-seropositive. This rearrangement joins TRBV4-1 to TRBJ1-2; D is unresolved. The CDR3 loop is CASSQDQTPSYGYTF. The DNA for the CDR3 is TGCGCCAGCAGCCAAGACCAGACACCCTCCTATGGCTACACCTTC.